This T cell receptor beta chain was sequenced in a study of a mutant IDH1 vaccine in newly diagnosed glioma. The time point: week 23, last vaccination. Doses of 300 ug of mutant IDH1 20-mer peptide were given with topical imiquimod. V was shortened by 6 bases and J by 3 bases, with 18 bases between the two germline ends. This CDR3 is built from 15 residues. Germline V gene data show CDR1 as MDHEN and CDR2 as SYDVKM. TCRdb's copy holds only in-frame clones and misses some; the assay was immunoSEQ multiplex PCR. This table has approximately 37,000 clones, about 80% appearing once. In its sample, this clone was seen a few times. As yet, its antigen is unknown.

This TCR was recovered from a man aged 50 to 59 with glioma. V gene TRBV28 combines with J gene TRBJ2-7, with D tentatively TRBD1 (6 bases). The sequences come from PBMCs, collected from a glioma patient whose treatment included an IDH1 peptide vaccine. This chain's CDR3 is CASRPRHQGFYEQYF. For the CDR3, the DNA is TGTGCCAGCAGACCACGACATCAGGGGTTCTACGAGCAGTACTTC. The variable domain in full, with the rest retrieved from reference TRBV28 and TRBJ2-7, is DVKVTQSSRYLVKRTGEKVFLECVQDMDHENMFWYRQDPGLGLRLIYFSYDVKMKEKGDIPEGYSVSREKKERFSLILESASTNQTSMYLCASRPRHQGFYEQYFGPGTRLTVT.